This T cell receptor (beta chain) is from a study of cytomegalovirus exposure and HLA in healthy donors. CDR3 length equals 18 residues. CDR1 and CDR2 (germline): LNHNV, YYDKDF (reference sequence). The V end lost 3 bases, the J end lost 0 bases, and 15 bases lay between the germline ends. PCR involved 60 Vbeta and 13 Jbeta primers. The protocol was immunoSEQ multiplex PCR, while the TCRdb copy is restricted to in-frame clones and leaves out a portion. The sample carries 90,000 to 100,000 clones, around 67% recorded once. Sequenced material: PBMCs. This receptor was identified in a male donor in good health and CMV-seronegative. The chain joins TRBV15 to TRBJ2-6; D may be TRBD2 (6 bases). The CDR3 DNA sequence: TGTGCCACCAGCAGCAACGCCCCCGGGGGCTCTGGGGCCAACGTCCTGACTTTC. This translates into CATSSNAPGGSGANVLTF.